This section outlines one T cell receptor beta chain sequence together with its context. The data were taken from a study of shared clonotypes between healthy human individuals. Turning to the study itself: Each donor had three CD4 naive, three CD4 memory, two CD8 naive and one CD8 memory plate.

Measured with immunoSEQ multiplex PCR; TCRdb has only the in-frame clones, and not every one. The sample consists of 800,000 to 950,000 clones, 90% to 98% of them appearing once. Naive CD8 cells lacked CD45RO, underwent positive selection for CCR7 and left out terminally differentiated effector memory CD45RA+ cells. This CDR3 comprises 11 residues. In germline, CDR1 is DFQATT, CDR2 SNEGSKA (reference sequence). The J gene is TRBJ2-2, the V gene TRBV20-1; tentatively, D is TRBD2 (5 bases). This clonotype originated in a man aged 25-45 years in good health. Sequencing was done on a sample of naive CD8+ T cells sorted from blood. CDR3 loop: CSVAQTGELFF. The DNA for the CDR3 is TGCAGCGTAGCGCAGACCGGGGAGCTGTTTTTT.